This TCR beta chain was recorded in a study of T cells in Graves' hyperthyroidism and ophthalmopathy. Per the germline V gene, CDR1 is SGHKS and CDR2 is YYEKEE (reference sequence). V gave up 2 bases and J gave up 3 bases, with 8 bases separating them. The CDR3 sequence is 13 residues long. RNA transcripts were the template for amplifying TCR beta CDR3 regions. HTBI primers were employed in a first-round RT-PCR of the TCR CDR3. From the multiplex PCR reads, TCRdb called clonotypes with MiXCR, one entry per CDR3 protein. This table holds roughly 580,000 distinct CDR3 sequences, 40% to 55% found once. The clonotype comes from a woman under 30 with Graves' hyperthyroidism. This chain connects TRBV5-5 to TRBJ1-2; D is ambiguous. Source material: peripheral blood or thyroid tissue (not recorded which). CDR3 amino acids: CASSFQEDYGYTF. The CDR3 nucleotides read TGTGCCAGCAGCTTCCAAGAGGACTATGGCTACACCTTC.